The table lists the clone carrying this T cell receptor beta chain with many counts. Its specificity is not known. TCRdb independently ran MiXCR on the 5' RACE reads; one entry per CDR3 protein. The data hold just over 95,000 distinct CDR3 sequences, with around 3.4% observed a single time. The sample belongs to a study of neurological immune-mediated disorders. Study findings and constraints: Neither clinical nor MRI features were associated with the multiple sclerosis repertoire cluster. Phylogenetic analysis grouped 18 of 34 multiple sclerosis patients' repertoires together, suggesting a possible repertoire signature.

V was cut by 5 bases and J by 7 bases, with 15 bases left in between. There are 14 residues in the CDR3. The rearrangement links TRBV12-3 or TRBV12-4 to TRBJ2-1, with unresolved D. Input material: PBMCs. The clonotype was recovered from a woman aged 18-30 years with multiple sclerosis. DNA for the CDR3: TGTGCCAGCAGTCCAGGAAACATGGCTAATGAGCAGTTCTTC. Protein product: CASSPGNMANEQFF.